This TCR beta chain was recorded in a study of human T cells and chemical hapten exposure. Trimming removed 3 bases at V and 2 bases at J, with 11 bases between. Germline assignment: CDR1 DFQATT and CDR2 SNEGSKA (reference sequence). This CDR3 comprises 13 residues. Time point described: pre-sensitization, week 0. The treatment denotes: therapeutic diphenylcyclopropenone sensitization with weekly scalp DPC. Donors, patients with alopecia ranging from 18 to 70 years old and judged suitable for DPC, provided samples. This clonotype has only a few counts. TCRdb recomputed calls from the RACE reads with MiXCR, one row per CDR3 protein. The sample includes 380,000 or so distinct CDR3 sequences, 5.5% of them seen just once.

This specimen was whole blood, taken in connection with sensitization to the hapten diphenylcyclopropenone (DPC). V gene TRBV20-1 combines with J gene TRBJ2-7; D gene uncertain. This sequence originates from a woman aged 18-30 years with alopecia areata. Some clones in this sample may be carry-over from other donors' samples. CDR3 in DNA: TGCAGTGCTAGTAGGGCCGGTCCCTACGAGCAGTACTTC. Encoded protein: CSASRAGPYEQYF.